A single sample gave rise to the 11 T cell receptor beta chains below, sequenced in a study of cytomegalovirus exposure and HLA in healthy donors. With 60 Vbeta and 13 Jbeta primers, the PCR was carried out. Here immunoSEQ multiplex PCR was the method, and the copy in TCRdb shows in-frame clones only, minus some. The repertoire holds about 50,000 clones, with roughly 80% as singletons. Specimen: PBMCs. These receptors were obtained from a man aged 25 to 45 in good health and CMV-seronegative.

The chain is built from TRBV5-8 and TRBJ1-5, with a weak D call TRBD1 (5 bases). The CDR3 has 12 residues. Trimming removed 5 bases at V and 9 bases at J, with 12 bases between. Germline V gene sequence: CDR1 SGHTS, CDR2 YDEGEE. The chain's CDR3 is CASRGALGPQHF. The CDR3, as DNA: TGTGCCAGCAGAGGGGCCTTAGGGCCCCAGCATTTT.

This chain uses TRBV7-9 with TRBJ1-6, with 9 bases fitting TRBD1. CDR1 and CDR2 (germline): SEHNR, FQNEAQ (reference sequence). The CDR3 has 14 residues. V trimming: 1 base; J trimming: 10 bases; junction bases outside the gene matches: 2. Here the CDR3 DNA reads TGTGCCAGCAGCTTAGGACAGGGGGTATCACCCCTCCACTTT. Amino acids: CASSLGQGVSPLHF.

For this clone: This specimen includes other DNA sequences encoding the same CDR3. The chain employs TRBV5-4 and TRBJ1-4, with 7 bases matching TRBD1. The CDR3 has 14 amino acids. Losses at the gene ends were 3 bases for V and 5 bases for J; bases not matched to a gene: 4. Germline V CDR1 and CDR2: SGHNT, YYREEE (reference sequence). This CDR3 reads CASSSGQLNEKLFF. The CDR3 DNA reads TGTGCCAGCAGCTCGGGACAGTTAAATGAAAAACTGTTTTTT. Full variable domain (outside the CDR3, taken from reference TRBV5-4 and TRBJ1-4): ETGVTQSPTHLIKTRGQQVTLRCSSQSGHNTVSWYQQALGQGPQFIFQYYREEENGRGNFPPRFSGLQFPNYSSELNVNALELDDSALYLCASSSGQLNEKLFFGSGTQLSVL.

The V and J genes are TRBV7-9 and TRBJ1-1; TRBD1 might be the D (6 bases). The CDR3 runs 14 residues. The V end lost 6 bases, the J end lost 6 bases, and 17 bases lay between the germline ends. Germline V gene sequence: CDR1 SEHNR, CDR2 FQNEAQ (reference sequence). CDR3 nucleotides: TGTGCCAGCAGACCTAATACAGGGAGCTCTGAAGCTTTCTTT. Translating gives CASRPNTGSSEAFF. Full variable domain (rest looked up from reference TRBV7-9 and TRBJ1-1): DTGVSQNPRHKITKRGQNVTFRCDPISEHNRLYWYRQTLGQGPEFLTYFQNEAQLEKSRLLSDRFSAERPKGSFSTLEIQRTEQGDSAMYLCASRPNTGSSEAFFGQGTRLTVV.

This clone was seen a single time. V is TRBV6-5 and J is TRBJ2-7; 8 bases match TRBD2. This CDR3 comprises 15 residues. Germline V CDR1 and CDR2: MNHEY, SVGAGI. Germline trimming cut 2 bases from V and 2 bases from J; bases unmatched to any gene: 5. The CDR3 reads CASSYTGGAPYEQYF. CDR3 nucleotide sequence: TGTGCCAGCAGTTACACGGGAGGGGCCCCCTACGAGCAGTACTTC.

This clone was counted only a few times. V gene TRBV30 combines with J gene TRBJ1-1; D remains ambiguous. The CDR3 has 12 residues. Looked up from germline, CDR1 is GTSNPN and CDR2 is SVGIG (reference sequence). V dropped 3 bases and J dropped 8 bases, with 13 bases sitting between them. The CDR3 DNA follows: TGTGCCTGGAGATTTATGCAGTTGGAAGCTTTCTTT. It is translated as CAWRFMQLEAFF.

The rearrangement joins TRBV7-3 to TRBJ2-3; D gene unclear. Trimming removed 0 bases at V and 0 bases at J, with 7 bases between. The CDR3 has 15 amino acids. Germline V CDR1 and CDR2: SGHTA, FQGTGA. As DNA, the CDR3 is TGTGCCAGCAGCTTAACAGTGGCTAGCACAGATACGCAGTATTTT. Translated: CASSLTVASTDTQYF.

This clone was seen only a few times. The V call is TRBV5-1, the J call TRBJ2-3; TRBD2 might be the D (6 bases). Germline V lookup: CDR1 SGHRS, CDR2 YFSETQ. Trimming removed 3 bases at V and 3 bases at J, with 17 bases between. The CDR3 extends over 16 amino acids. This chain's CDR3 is CASSSSPGLSTDTQYF. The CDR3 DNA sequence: TGCGCCAGCAGCTCAAGCCCGGGACTCTCAACAGATACGCAGTATTTT.

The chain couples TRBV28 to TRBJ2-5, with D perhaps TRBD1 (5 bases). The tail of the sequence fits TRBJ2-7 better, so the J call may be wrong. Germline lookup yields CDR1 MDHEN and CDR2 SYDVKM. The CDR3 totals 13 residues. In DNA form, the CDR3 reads TGTGCCAGCAGTTTCGGACATAACTACGAGCAGTACTTC. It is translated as CASSFGHNYEQYF.

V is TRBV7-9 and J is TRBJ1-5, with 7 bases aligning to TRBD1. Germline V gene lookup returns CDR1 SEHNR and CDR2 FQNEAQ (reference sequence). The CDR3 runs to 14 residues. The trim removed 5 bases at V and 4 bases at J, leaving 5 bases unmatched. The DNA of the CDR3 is TGTGCCAGCAGCCCTATGACAGGGAATCAGCCCCAGCATTTT. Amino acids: CASSPMTGNQPQHF. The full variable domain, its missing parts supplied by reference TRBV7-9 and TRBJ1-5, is DTGVSQNPRHKITKRGQNVTFRCDPISEHNRLYWYRQTLGQGPEFLTYFQNEAQLEKSRLLSDRFSAERPKGSFSTLEIQRTEQGDSAMYLCASSPMTGNQPQHFGDGTRLSIL.

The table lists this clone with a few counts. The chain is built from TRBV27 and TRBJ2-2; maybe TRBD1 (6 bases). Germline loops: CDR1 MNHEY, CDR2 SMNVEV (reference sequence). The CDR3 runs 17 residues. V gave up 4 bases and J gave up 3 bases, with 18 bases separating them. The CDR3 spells CASSSALRGSYTGELFF. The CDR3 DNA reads TGTGCCAGCAGTTCGGCACTCAGGGGTAGTTACACCGGGGAGCTGTTTTTT.